The rows below give T cell receptor beta chains drawn from one sample of a study of lymphopenia after photon versus proton radiotherapy. Using immunoSEQ multiplex PCR, the repertoire was profiled, and TCRdb retains in-frame clones only, with some absent. The sample includes 150,000 to 200,000 clones, about 85% of them seen just once. The sample was peripheral blood, taken from a patient treated with photon-based radiotherapy. These receptors originate from a man aged 45-65 years with gastric cancer. The CDR3 runs from the conserved cysteine through the conserved F or W. A D gene is named only where the DNA matches it firmly. Part of the rows lack a size; the others show once, few, many or a class for expanded clones.

>TRBD1|TRBJ2-2|NA|TRBV29-1
CSVGDRNTGELFF
TGCAGCGTAGGGGACAGAAACACCGGGGAGCTGTTTTTT
>NA|TRBJ1-3|NA|TRBV15
CATSRESRLSGNTIYF
TGTGCCACCAGCAGAGAAAGTCGTCTTTCTGGAAACACCATATATTTT
>NA|TRBJ2-7|once|TRBV7-2
CASSRRQETSYEQYF
TGTGCCAGCAGCCGCCGACAGGAAACTTCCTACGAGCAGTACTTC
>TRBD1|TRBJ2-7|NA|TRBV6-1
CASSTRDRGHEQYF
TGTGCCAGCAGTACCCGGGACAGGGGACACGAGCAGTACTTC
>NA|TRBJ2-1|NA|TRBV13
CASSLRAPSYNEQFF
TGTGCCAGCAGCCTCCGGGCGCCATCCTACAATGAGCAGTTCTTC
>TRBD2|TRBJ2-2|NA|TRBV11-2
CASSSIRTSGREMDGELFF
TGTGCCAGCAGCTCAATTAGGACTAGCGGGAGGGAAATGGACGGGGAGCTGTTTTTT
>NA|TRBJ1-4|NA|TRBV27
CASSFGFLTNEKLFF
TGTGCCAGCAGTTTTGGTTTTCTTACTAATGAAAAACTGTTTTTT
>NA|TRBJ2-5|NA|TRBV19
CASSIDGAGTQYF
TGTGCCAGTAGTATAGACGGCGCAGGGACCCAGTACTTC
>NA|TRBJ2-5|NA|TRBV20-1
CSATAGETQYF
TGCAGTGCGACAGCCGGCGAGACCCAGTACTTC
>TRBD1|TRBJ1-1|NA|TRBV5-8
CASSSNRGGKTEAFF
TGTGCCAGCAGCTCTAACAGGGGTGGCAAGACTGAAGCTTTCTTT
>TRBD2|TRBJ2-1|NA|TRBV5-6
CASSLVGLAGDSNEQFF
TGTGCCAGCAGCTTGGTTGGACTAGCGGGAGATAGTAATGAGCAGTTCTTC
>NA|TRBJ2-1|NA|TRBV11-1
CASSLVGGMGKSSYNEQFF
TGTGCCAGCAGCTTAGTAGGGGGGATGGGGAAAAGCTCCTACAATGAGCAGTTCTTC
>NA|TRBJ2-7|few|TRBV5-1
CASSSERGSDGQYF
TGCGCCAGCAGCTCGGAAAGGGGGTCCGATGGGCAGTACTTC
>NA|TRBJ1-1|NA|TRBV5-5
CASSPRGLSTTEAFF
TGTGCCAGCAGCCCACGGGGGCTGTCGACCACTGAAGCTTTCTTT
>NA|TRBJ1-5|few|TRBV15
CATSRDLRDSPGWNQPQHF
TGTGCCACCAGCAGAGATCTACGAGACAGCCCCGGATGGAATCAGCCCCAGCATTTT
>NA|TRBJ2-5|NA|TRBV6-5
CASSYGDQETQYF
TGTGCCAGCAGTTACGGGGACCAAGAGACCCAGTACTTC
>NA|TRBJ2-5|NA|TRBV5-1
CASSLAVGRETQYF
TGCGCCAGCAGCTTGGCCGTGGGAAGAGAGACCCAGTACTTC
>TRBD1|TRBJ2-1|NA|TRBV25-1
CASSWTGTGKNEQFF
TGTGCCAGCAGCTGGACCGGGACAGGCAAGAATGAGCAGTTCTTC
>NA|TRBJ1-4|NA|TRBV28
CASSSDSTNEKLFF
TGTGCCAGCAGTTCAGACTCAACTAATGAAAAACTGTTTTTT
>NA|TRBJ2-7|NA|TRBV11-2
CASSQDRPPYEQYF
TGTGCCAGCAGCCAAGACAGGCCGCCCTACGAGCAGTACTTC
>NA|TRBJ1-2|few|TRBV7-2
CASSLNYGYTF
TGTGCCAGCAGCTTAAACTATGGCTACACCTTC
>TRBD2|TRBJ2-1|few|TRBV4-1
CASSQATSGSSYNEQFF
TGCGCCAGCAGCCAAGCTACTAGCGGGAGCTCCTACAATGAGCAGTTCTTC
>TRBD1|TRBJ2-7|NA|TRBV27
CASSLSWTGNYEQYF
TGTGCCAGCAGTTTGTCGTGGACAGGGAACTACGAGCAGTACTTC
>NA|TRBJ1-5|NA|TRBV5-6
CASSLFNSNQPQHF
TGTGCCAGCAGCTTGTTCAATAGCAATCAGCCCCAGCATTTT
>NA|TRBJ1-1|once|TRBV4-3
CASSQEPGSMNTEAFF
TGCGCCAGCAGCCAAGAGCCAGGTAGCATGAACACTGAAGCTTTCTTT
>TRBD2|TRBJ2-7|NA|TRBV6-5
CASSQPGLASYEQYF
TGTGCCAGCAGTCAACCGGGACTAGCGAGTTACGAGCAGTACTTC
>NA|TRBJ1-4|NA|TRBV4-1
CASSQQWANEKLFF
TGCGCCAGCAGCCAACAGTGGGCTAATGAAAAACTGTTTTTT
>NA|TRBJ1-3|NA|TRBV10-3
CAISDPTGSSGNTIYF
TGTGCCATCAGTGACCCCACGGGTAGCTCTGGAAACACCATATATTTT
>TRBD1|TRBJ2-7|NA|TRBV7-9
CASSSTGGSYEQYF
TGTGCCAGCAGCTCAACAGGGGGAAGTTACGAGCAGTACTTC
>NA|TRBJ2-3|NA|TRBV19
CASRGSATSTDTQYF
TGTGCCAGTCGGGGTAGCGCGACTAGCACAGATACGCAGTATTTT
>NA|TRBJ2-2|NA|TRBV6-1
CASSEQPNTGELFF
TGTGCCAGCAGTGAACAACCGAACACCGGGGAGCTGTTTTTT
>NA|TRBJ1-1|NA|TRBV15
CATSREVVRKNTEAFF
TGTGCCACCAGCAGAGAAGTAGTCCGGAAGAACACTGAAGCTTTCTTT
>NA|TRBJ1-1|NA|TRBV9
CASSLGRAMNTEAFF
TGTGCCAGCAGTTTAGGGAGGGCGATGAACACTGAAGCTTTCTTT
>NA|TRBJ1-5|NA|TRBV19
CASSIGAGHRDTAQHF
TGTGCCAGTAGTATAGGGGCGGGACACCGGGACACGGCCCAGCATTTT
>TRBD1|TRBJ2-1|NA|TRBV19
CASSHRTGVRNEQFF
TGTGCCAGTAGTCACCGGACAGGGGTGAGGAATGAGCAGTTCTTC
>TRBD2|TRBJ2-5|NA|TRBV30
CAWSPSAGKETQYF
TGTGCCTGGAGTCCGTCAGCGGGAAAAGAGACCCAGTACTTC
>NA|TRBJ2-3|NA|TRBV7-9
CASSFQGGDTQYF
TGTGCCAGCAGCTTCCAGGGGGGAGATACGCAGTATTTT
>NA|TRBJ2-3|NA|TRBV5-1
CASRDSDTDTQYF
TGCGCCAGCAGGGATTCGGACACAGATACGCAGTATTTT
>TRBD1|TRBJ2-1|NA|TRBV5-1
CASSLTTGGTYNEQFF
TGCGCCAGCAGCCTAACGACAGGGGGCACCTACAATGAGCAGTTCTTC
>NA|TRBJ2-7|NA|TRBV9
CASGPWDSPAYEQYF
TGTGCCAGCGGGCCTTGGGACTCACCTGCCTACGAGCAGTACTTC
>TRBD1|TRBJ2-1|NA|TRBV29-1
CSVWTGNPYNEQFF
TGCAGCGTGTGGACAGGGAACCCCTACAATGAGCAGTTCTTC
>TRBD1|TRBJ1-3|NA|TRBV19
CASRISPTGAGGNTIYF
TGTGCCAGTAGAATATCTCCGACAGGGGCCGGTGGAAACACCATATATTTT
>NA|TRBJ2-6|once|TRBV6-5
CATNSGANVLTF
TGTGCCACCAACTCTGGGGCCAACGTCCTGACTTTC
>NA|TRBJ1-3|NA|TRBV6-5
CASTPTPTSGNTIYF
TGTGCCAGCACCCCCACACCGACCTCTGGAAACACCATATATTTT
>TRBD1|TRBJ2-5|NA|TRBV6-1
CASSEAYRRQGEETQYF
TGTGCCAGCAGTGAAGCCTACAGAAGACAGGGCGAAGAGACCCAGTACTTC
>TRBD1|TRBJ1-1|NA|TRBV18
CASSSRDRDTEAFF
TGTGCCAGCTCATCCCGGGACAGGGACACTGAAGCTTTCTTT
>TRBD2|TRBJ2-3|once|TRBV2
CASGETSGPTDTQYF
TGTGCCAGCGGGGAGACTAGCGGACCCACAGATACGCAGTATTTT
>NA|TRBJ2-5|NA|TRBV7-9
CASSLPRLRQETQYF
TGTGCCAGCAGCTTACCCCGACTAAGGCAAGAGACCCAGTACTTC
>NA|TRBJ1-2|NA|TRBV28
CASSPPLGRIYGYTF
TGTGCCAGCAGTCCCCCCCTTGGGCGCATCTATGGCTACACCTTC
>TRBD1|TRBJ2-2|few|TRBV25-1
CASSESPHGRGLNGELFF
TGTGCCAGCAGTGAATCACCCCACGGCAGGGGGCTTAACGGGGAGCTGTTTTTT
>NA|TRBJ1-2|NA|TRBV2
CASRLTVGYGYTF
TGTGCCAGCAGGTTGACAGTGGGCTATGGCTACACCTTC
>NA|TRBJ2-1|NA|TRBV18
CASSPQSSYNEQFF
TGTGCCAGCTCACCACAGAGCTCCTACAATGAGCAGTTCTTC
>TRBD1|TRBJ2-7|NA|TRBV28
CASQGDLYEQYF
TGTGCCAGCCAGGGGGACCTCTACGAGCAGTACTTC
>NA|TRBJ2-7|NA|TRBV10-3
CAISESRGLAGSYEQYF
TGTGCCATCAGTGAGTCAAGGGGGCTAGCGGGTAGCTACGAGCAGTACTTC
>NA|TRBJ2-7|NA|TRBV29-1
CSVGGNRTGLSSYEQYF
TGCAGCGTGGGGGGGAACCGGACAGGGCTCAGCTCCTACGAGCAGTACTTC